This TCR beta chain was sequenced during a study of shared clonotypes between healthy human individuals. Whole-study context: A donor's plate count was three for CD4 naive and three for CD4 memory; CD8 naive had two and CD8 memory one.

V lost 6 bases and J 7 bases, leaving 10 bases between the germline ends. This CDR3 spans 12 amino acids. CDR1 and CDR2 (germline): SNHLY, FYNNEI. Subsets obtained from CD4+ cells comprised CD45RA+ naive and CD45RA-negative memory cells. Study findings and constraints: Naive subsets typically showed greater estimated richness than memory subsets.

Deep level was the assay's run setting. TCRdb's copy holds only in-frame clones and misses some; the assay was immunoSEQ multiplex PCR. Counted here are millions of clones, about 92% occurring once; the ten biggest clones make up 0.39%. Worth noting for this clone: Antigen unknown.

The origin of this receptor is a man aged 18 to 30 in good health. Some clones in this sample may be carry-over from other donors' samples. Material: naive CD4+ T cells from PBMCs. Subset denoted: CD45RA+ positively selected. V gene TRBV2 combines with J gene TRBJ2-1; D perhaps matches TRBD2 (6 bases). The CDR3 loop reads CASRSGGNEQFF. In DNA form, the CDR3 reads TGTGCCAGCAGGAGCGGAGGGAATGAGCAGTTCTTC.